This T cell receptor (beta chain) was sequenced during a study of cytomegalovirus exposure and HLA in healthy donors. Remarks on this clone: Its antigen remains unidentified.

The CDR3 is 16 amino acids. Germline V gene lookup returns CDR1 SEHNR and CDR2 FQNEAQ (reference sequence). J was trimmed by 1 base and V by 5 bases; bases with no gene match: 10. This PCR relied on a set of 60 Vbeta primers and 13 Jbeta primers. TCRdb's table, derived via immunoSEQ multiplex PCR, lists solely in-frame clones and lacks some. The table shows roughly 190,000 clones, with about an eighth occurring only once. Findings and limits, study-wide: The study designated about 160 TCR beta chains cytomegalovirus-associated.

The clonotype comes from a man over 45 in good health and CMV-seropositive. The chain uses TRBV7-9 and TRBJ1-1; TRBD1 matches 7 bases. Sequencing was performed on PBMCs. The CDR3 loop reads CASSHRQGPENTEAFF. DNA of the CDR3: TGTGCCAGCAGCCACAGACAGGGCCCGGAGAACACTGAAGCTTTCTTT.